Following are 3 T cell receptor beta chains from one sample sequenced in a study of control samples from healthy donors and cancer patients. The protocol was immunoSEQ multiplex PCR, while the TCRdb copy is restricted to in-frame clones and leaves out a portion. Of about 76,000 clones in the sample, approximately 88% were seen once. Material: PBMCs. These TCRs come from a woman aged 45-59 years with colorectal cancer.

Here the CDR3 DNA reads TGTGCCAGCAGCTTCGGGGTTCGGGAGACCCAGTACTTC. This sequence encodes CASSFGVRETQYF. The chain joins TRBV11-1 to TRBJ2-5, with a possible D match to TRBD2 (5 bases). Trimming took 3 bases from V and 5 from J, leaving 10 bases between them. CDR1 and CDR2 (germline): SGHAT, FQDESV (reference sequence). CDR3 length: 13 residues.

The V call is TRBV5-1, the J call TRBJ1-3; D is perhaps TRBD1 (6 bases). Looked up from germline, CDR1 is SGHRS and CDR2 is YFSETQ. Trimming cost V 3 bases and J 0 bases, with 7 bases left between them. This CDR3 contains 14 residues. The CDR3 DNA reads TGCGCCAGCAGCTCGGACAGCTCTGGAAACACCATATATTTT. Its protein is CASSSDSSGNTIYF.

This clone was detected once. This chain uses TRBV6-5 with TRBJ2-6; no definite D call. This CDR3 contains 15 residues. Germline V lookup: CDR1 MNHEY, CDR2 SVGAGI. The V gene lost 7 bases and the J gene lost 1 base, with 11 bases spanning the gap. Here the CDR3 reads CASTLKGSGANVLTF. In DNA form, the CDR3 reads TGTGCCAGCACCCTTAAAGGGTCTGGGGCCAACGTCCTGACTTTC.